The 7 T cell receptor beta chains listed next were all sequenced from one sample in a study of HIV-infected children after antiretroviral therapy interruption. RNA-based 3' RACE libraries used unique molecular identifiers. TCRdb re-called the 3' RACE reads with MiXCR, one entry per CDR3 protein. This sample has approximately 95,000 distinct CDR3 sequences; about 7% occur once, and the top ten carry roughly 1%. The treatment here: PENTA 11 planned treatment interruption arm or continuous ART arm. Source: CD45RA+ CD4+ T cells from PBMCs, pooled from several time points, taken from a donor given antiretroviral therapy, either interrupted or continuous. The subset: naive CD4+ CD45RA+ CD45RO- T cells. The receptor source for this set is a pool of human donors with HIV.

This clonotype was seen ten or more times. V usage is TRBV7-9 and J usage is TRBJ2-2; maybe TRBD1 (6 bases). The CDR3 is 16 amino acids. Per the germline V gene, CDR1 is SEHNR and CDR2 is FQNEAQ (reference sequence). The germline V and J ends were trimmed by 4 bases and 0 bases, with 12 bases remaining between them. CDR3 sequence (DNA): TGTGCCAGCAGCTCGGGACATCCCGCGAACACCGGGGAGCTGTTTTTT. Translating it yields CASSSGHPANTGELFF.

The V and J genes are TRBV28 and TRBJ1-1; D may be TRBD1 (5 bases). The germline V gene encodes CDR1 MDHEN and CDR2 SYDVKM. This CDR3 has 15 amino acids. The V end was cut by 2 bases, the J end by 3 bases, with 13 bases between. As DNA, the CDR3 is TGTGCCAGCAGTTTAGATGGGCGAGGGGACACTGAAGCTTTCTTT. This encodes CASSLDGRGDTEAFF.

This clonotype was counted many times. CDR3 sequence reads: CSGGLPQYF. The CDR3 DNA is TGCAGCGGGGGGTTGCCCCAGTACTTC. The chain recombines TRBV29-1 with TRBJ2-5; D is possibly TRBD1 or TRBD2 (5 bases each). V lost 7 bases to trimming and J lost 9 bases, with 9 bases between them. The CDR3 has 9 residues. Germline V gives CDR1 SQVTM, CDR2 ANQGSEA.

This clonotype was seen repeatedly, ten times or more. This CDR3 reads CASSETNYGYTF. The CDR3 nucleotides are TGTGCCAGCAGTGAAACTAACTATGGCTACACCTTC. The V call is TRBV6-1, the J call TRBJ1-2; D call uncertain. The CDR3 extends over 12 amino acids. Per the germline V gene, CDR1 is MNHNS and CDR2 is SASEGT. V lost 2 bases and J lost 0, with 1 base in between.

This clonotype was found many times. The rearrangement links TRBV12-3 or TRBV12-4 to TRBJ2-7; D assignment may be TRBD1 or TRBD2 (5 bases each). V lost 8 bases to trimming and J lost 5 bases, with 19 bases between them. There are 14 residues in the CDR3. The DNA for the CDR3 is TGTGCCAGCGCCATTCAGGGTCCGGGAAACGAGCAGTACTTC. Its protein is CASAIQGPGNEQYF.

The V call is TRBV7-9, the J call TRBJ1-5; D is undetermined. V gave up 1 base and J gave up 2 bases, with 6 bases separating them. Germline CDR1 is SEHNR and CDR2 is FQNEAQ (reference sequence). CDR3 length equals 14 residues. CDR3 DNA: TGTGCCAGCAGCTTAGGGGTTGGCAATCAGCCCCAGCATTTT. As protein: CASSLGVGNQPQHF.

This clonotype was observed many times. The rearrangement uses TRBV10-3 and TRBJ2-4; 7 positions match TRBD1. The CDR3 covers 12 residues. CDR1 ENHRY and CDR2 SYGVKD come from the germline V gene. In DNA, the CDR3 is TGTGCGCTCGAGAGGACAGGTGGCATTCAGTACTTC. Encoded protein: CALERTGGIQYF.